This T cell receptor (beta chain) was captured in a study of human T cells and chemical hapten exposure. This clonotype was found many times. Via MiXCR, TCRdb re-called the RACE reads, giving one row per CDR3 protein. Counted here are a few hundred thousand distinct CDR3 sequences, 5% to 6.5% occurring once; the ten biggest clones make up roughly 8.2%. The CDR3 covers 14 residues. The V gene's germline CDR1 is SGHRS and CDR2 YFSETQ. Trimming removed 4 bases at V and 2 bases at J, with 12 bases between. The time point here: pre-sensitization, week 0. Treatment specified: therapeutic diphenylcyclopropenone sensitization with weekly scalp DPC.

The clonotype originates from a young woman with alopecia areata. Some clones in this sample may be carry-over from other donors' samples. The J gene is TRBJ2-5, the V gene TRBV5-1, with a possible D match to TRBD1 (5 bases). Material: whole blood, obtained in connection with sensitization to the hapten diphenylcyclopropenone (DPC). The CDR3 nucleotides read TGCGCCAGCAGCCAAGGGGCAGGTCAAGAGACCCAGTACTTC. It yields the protein CASSQGAGQETQYF. The full variable domain, with the rest looked up from reference TRBV5-1 and TRBJ2-5, is KAGVTQTPRYLIKTRGQQVTLSCSPISGHRSVSWYQQTPGQGLQFLFEYFSETQRNKGNFPGRFSGRQFSNSRSEMNVSTLELGDSALYLCASSQGAGQETQYFGPGTRLLVL.